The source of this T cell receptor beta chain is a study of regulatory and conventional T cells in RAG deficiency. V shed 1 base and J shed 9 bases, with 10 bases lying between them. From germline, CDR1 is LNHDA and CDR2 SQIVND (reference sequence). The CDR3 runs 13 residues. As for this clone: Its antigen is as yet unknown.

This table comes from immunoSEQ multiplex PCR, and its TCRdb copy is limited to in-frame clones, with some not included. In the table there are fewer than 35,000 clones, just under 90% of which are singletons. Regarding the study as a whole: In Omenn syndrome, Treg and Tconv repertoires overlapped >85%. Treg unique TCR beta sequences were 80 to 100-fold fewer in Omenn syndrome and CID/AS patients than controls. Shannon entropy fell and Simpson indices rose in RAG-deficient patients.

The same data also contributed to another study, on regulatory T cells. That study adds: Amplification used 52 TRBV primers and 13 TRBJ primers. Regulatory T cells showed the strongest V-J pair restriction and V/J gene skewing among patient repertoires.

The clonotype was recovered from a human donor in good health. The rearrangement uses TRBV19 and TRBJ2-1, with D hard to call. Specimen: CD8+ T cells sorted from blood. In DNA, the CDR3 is TGTGCCAGTAGTATAGTCGTAGCCGGTGAGCAGTTCTTC. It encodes CASSIVVAGEQFF.